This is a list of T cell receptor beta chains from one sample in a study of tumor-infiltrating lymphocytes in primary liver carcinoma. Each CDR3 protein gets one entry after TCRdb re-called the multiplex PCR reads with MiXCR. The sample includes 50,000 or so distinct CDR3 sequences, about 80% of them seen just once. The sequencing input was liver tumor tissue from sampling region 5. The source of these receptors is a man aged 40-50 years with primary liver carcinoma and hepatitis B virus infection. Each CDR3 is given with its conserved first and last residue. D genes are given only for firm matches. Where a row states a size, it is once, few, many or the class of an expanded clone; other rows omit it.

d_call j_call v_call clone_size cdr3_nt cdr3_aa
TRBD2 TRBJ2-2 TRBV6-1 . TGTGCCAGTAGGGAGGGACCAGCGGGAGGGCTCGGCACCGGGGAGCTGTTTTTT CASREGPAGGLGTGELFF
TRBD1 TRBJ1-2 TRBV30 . TGTGCCTGGACAGGACAGGACGACTATAGCTACACCTTC CAWTGQDDYSYTF
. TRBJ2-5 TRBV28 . TGTGCCTGCAGCCCTGAGGCGTACCTAGAGACCCAGTACTTC CACSPEAYLETQYF
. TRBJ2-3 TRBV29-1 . TGCAGTGTTGAGGGCGTGGCCGGCATCACAGATACGCAGAATTTT CSVEGVAGITDTQNF
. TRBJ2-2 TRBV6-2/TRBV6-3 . TGTGCCAGAAGTTTCGTCGGGAGTACCCGGGAGCTGTTTTTT CARSFVGSTRELFF
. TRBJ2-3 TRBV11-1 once TGTGCCAGCAGTTCTGGGGGAAGTTCTGGTGGAGCCCGCACAGATACGCAGTATTTC CASSSGGSSGGARTDTQYF
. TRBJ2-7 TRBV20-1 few TGCAGTGCTAGAGATTCTCTCGGCGGAGCCCCCCACGAGCAGTACTTC CSARDSLGGAPHEQYF
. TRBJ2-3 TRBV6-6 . TGTGCCATCACCAGGGAGAGCAAAGATACGCAGTATTTT CAITRESKDTQYF
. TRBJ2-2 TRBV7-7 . TGTGCCAGCAGCCAGGGGTCCGGGGAGCTGTTTTTT CASSQGSGELFF
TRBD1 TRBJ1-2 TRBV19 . TGTGCCAGTAGCAACACCGTGACAGGGGGCAGGGGCTACACCTTC CASSNTVTGGRGYTF
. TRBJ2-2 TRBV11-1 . TGTGCCAGCAGCTTTTGGGGTACCGGGGAGCTGTTTTTC CASSFWGTGELFF
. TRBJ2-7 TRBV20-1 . TGCAGTGCTAGAGGAGGTAAATACGAGCAGTACTTC CSARGGKYEQYF
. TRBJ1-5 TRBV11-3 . TGTGACAGCAGCTTAGATCTGGGGGTGGCTCAGCCCCAGTATTTC CDSSLDLGVAQPQYF
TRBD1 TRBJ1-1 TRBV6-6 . TGTGCCAGCATCACAGGGGGGATTACTGAGGCTTTCTTT CASITGGITEAFF
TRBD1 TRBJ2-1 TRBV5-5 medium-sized TGTGCCAGCAGCTTGGCTTTAAGGGGGCGCGGGTCCGGGCAGTTCTTC CASSLALRGRGSGQFF
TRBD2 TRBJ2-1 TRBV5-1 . TGCGCCTGCAGCACAGGGACTAGCAGTTACTACTACAATGAGCAGTTCTTC CACSTGTSSYYYNEQFF
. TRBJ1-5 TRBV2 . TGTGCCAACAGAGACAGCTATAGCAATCAGCCCCAGCATTTT CANRDSYSNQPQHF
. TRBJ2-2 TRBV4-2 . TGTGCTAGCAGCCCGGAACGTTCCACCTGGGAGCTGTTTTTT CASSPERSTWELFF
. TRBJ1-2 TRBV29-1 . TGCAAAGCCAAGTTTGTACAGTCGATCTATGACTACACCTTC CKAKFVQSIYDYTF
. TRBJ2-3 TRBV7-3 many TGTGCCAGCAGCTTAAGGACAGGGAGGGGAGATACGCAGTATTTT CASSLRTGRGDTQYF
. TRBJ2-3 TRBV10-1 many TGCGCCAGCAGTGAGCGAGGACGGGGCTCCACAGATACGCAGTATTTT CASSERGRGSTDTQYF
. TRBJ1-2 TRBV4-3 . TGCGCCAGCAGCCAGGAAAGGGACGGAGTTATTTATTGCTACACCTTC CASSQERDGVIYCYTF
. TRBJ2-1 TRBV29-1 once TGCATCGTTGATTCTCGGCCGGAGGGCTACAATGAGCAGTTCTTC CIVDSRPEGYNEQFF
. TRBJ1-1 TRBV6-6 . TGTACCAGCAGCACAAGGTGGACTACTGAAGCTTTCTTT CTSSTRWTTEAFF
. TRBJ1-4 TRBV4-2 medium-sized TGTGCCAGCAGCCAAGGGGGGATCGGGGAAAAACTGTTTTTT CASSQGGIGEKLFF
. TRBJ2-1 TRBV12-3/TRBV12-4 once TGTGCCAGCAGTTCCCAGAGAGGGGTAGCGGTAGACAACAATGGGCAGTTCTTC CASSSQRGVAVDNNGQFF
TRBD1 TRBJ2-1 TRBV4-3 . TGCGTCAGCAGCCAGGGGACAGCATACAATGAGAAGTTCTTC CVSSQGTAYNEKFF
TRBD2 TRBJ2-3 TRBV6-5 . TGTGTCAGCAGTTCACTCTCCCTAAGCGGGGTGACAGATACGCAGTATTTT CVSSSLSLSGVTDTQYF
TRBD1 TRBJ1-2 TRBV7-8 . TGTGCCAGCAGCCTGGACAGGGTTAACTATGACTACACCTTC CASSLDRVNYDYTF
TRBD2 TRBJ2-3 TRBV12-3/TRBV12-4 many TGTGCCAGCAGTTTAGCTAGCGGGGACACAGATACGCAGTATTTT CASSLASGDTDTQYF
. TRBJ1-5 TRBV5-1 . TGCGCCAGCACCTTGGGGGGGACTGGCAATCAGCCCCAGCATTTT CASTLGGTGNQPQHF
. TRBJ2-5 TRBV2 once TGTGCCAGCACGACACGGAGGGAGACCCTGTACTTC CASTTRRETLYF
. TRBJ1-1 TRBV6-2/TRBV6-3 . TGTGCCAGCAGCCAAGGACAACACGCGGAGGCCTTCTTT CASSQGQHAEAFF
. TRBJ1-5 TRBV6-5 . TGTGCCAGCTGCCCCACGAAGGGGAGAGGCAATCAGCCCCAGCATTTT CASCPTKGRGNQPQHF
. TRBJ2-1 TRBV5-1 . TGCGCCAGCAGTTTGGATCCTAGAGGGCTAACGTACAATGAGCAGTTCTTC CASSLDPRGLTYNEQFF
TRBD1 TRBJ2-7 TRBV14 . TGTGCCAGCAGCCACTCCGGACAGGGCTTGTACGAGCAGTACTTC CASSHSGQGLYEQYF
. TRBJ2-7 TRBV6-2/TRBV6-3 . TGTCCCAGCAGTTACGAGGTACACTACGAGCACTACTTC CPSSYEVHYEHYF
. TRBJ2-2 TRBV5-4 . TGTGCCAGCAGCCAAGAGACGGCCCGCACCGGGGAGCTGTTTTTT CASSQETARTGELFF
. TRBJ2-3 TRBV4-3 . TGCGCCAGCAGCCAAGATCACGGCACAGATGCGCAGGATTTT CASSQDHGTDAQDF
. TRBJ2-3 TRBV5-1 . TGCGCCAGCGGCTTCGGCCATAACATAGATACGCAGTATTTT CASGFGHNIDTQYF
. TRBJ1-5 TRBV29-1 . TGCAGCACAGGAGGGGGGGCGAATCACCCCCAGCATTTT CSTGGGANHPQHF
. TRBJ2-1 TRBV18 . TGTTCCACCGTCAGGGAGGACAGAGCCCCGAATGAGCAGTTCTTC CSTVREDRAPNEQFF
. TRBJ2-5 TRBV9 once TGTGCCAGCAACCTCTACGTTCGGGGGGCGGCCCAGTACTTC CASNLYVRGAAQYF
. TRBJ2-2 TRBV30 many TGTGCCTGGAGTCGCGGTACCGCCGGGGAGCTGTTTTTT CAWSRGTAGELFF
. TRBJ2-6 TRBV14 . TGTGCCAGCAACCCTACGGGGTTCTCTGGGGCCAACGTCCTGACTTTC CASNPTGFSGANVLTF
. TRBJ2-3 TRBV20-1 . TGCAGTGCTCAGGGCGGAGGGCCCGGCACAGATACGCAGTATTTT CSAQGGGPGTDTQYF
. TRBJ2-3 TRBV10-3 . TGTGCCATCCGAGTCATAGATACGCAGTATTTT CAIRVIDTQYF
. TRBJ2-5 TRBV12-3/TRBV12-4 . TGTGCCAACAGACTGACAAGGGAAGAGACCCAGTACTTC CANRLTREETQYF
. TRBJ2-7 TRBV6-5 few TGTGCCATCAGCCAAGGGGCCTACGAGCAGTACTTC CAISQGAYEQYF
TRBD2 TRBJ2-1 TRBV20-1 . TGCAGTGCTTCTTGGACTAGCGGGAGAGGGCACAATGAGCAGTTCTTC CSASWTSGRGHNEQFF
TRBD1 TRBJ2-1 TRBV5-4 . TGTACCAGAAGCTTGGCCCCGGGACAGGGGGCCGGTGAGCAGTTCTTC CTRSLAPGQGAGEQFF
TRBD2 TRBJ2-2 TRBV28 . TGTGCCAGCAGTTCAGGACTAGCGGGAAGTAACACCGGGGAGCTGTTTTTT CASSSGLAGSNTGELFF
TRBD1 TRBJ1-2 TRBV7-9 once TGTGCCACCAGTTGGGACAGGGGGTTTCATGGCTACACCTTT CATSWDRGFHGYTF
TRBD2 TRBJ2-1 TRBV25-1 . TGTGCCAGCAAAGAGGCGCGGGAGGGCCGGGAGCAGTTCTTC CASKEAREGREQFF
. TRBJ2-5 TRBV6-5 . TGTGCCAGCAGTTACTTGAGGGGCTTGGGGACCCAGTATTTC CASSYLRGLGTQYF
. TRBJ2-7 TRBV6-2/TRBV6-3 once TGTGCCAGCAGTTACGATGTAGCCTACGAGCAGTGCTTC CASSYDVAYEQCF
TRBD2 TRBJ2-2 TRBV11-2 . TGTGCCAGCAGCTGGGACGCCCAGGGACTAGCGGACACCGGGGGGCTGTTTTTT CASSWDAQGLADTGGLFF
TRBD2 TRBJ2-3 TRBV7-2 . TGTGCCAGCAACAGCACGGGAGGCCCGGCGATGGTTACGCAGTATTTT CASNSTGGPAMVTQYF
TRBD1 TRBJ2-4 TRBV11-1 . TGTGCTAGGAGCTCTCCGGGACAGGGAGCATCGAAAAACATTCAGTACTTC CARSSPGQGASKNIQYF